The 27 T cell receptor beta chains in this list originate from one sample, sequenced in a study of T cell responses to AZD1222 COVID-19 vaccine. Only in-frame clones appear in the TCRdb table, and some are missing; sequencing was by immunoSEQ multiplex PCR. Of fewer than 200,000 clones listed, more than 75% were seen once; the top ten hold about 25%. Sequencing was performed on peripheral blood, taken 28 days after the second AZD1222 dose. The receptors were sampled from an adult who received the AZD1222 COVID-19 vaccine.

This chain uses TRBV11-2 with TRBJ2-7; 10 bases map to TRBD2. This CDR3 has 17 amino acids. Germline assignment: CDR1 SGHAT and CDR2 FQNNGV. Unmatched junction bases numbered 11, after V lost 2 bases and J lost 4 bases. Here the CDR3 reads CASSLQAGGPVGYEQYF. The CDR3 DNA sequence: TGTGCCAGCAGCTTACAAGCGGGAGGGCCAGTGGGGTACGAGCAGTACTTC.

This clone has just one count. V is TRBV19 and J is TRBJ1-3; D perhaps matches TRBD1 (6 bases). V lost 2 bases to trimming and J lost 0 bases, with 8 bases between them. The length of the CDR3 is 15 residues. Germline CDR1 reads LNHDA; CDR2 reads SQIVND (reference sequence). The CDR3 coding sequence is TGTGCCAGTAGTATACAGGGGAGCTCTGGAAACACCATATATTTT. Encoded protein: CASSIQGSSGNTIYF. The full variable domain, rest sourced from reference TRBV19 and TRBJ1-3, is DGGITQSPKYLFRKEGQNVTLSCEQNLNHDAMYWYRQDPGQGLRLIYYSQIVNDFQKGDIAEGYSVSREKKESFPLTVTSAQKNPTAFYLCASSIQGSSGNTIYFGEGSWLTVV.

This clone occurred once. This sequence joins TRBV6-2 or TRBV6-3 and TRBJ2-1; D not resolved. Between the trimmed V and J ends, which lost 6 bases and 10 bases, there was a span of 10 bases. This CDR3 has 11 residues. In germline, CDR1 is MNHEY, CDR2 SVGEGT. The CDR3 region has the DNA TGTGCCAGCAGCCAGCGAAGCGAGCAGTTCTTC. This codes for CASSQRSEQFF.

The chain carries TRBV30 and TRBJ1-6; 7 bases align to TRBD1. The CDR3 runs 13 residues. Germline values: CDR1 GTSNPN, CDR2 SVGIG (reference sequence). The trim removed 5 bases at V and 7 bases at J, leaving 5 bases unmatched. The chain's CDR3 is CAWEGQLNSPLHF. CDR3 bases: TGTGCCTGGGAGGGACAGCTAAATTCACCCCTCCACTTT.

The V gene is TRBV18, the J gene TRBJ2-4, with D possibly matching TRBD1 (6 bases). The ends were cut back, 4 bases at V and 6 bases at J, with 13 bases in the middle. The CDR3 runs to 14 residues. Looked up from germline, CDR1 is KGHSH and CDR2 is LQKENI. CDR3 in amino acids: CASSRPEQGNIQYF. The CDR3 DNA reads TGTGCCAGCTCACGACCTGAACAGGGAAACATTCAGTACTTC.

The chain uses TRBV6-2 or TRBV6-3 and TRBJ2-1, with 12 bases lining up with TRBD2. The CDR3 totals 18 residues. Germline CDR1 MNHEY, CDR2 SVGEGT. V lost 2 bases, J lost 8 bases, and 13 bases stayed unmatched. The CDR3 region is CASSYRLAGGPPRDEQFF. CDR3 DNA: TGTGCCAGCAGTTACCGGCTAGCGGGAGGGCCCCCTAGGGATGAGCAGTTCTTC.

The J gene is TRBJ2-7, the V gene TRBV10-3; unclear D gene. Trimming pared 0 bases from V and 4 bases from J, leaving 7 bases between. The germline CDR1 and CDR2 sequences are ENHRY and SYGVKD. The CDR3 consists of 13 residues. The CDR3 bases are TGTGCCATCAGTGAGTCGGCAGAATACGAGCAGTACTTC. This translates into CAISESAEYEQYF.

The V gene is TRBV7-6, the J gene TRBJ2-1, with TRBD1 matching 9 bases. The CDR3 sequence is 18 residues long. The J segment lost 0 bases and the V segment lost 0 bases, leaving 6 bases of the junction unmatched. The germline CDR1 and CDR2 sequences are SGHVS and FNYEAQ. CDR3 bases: TGTGCCAGCAGCTTAGCGGGGGGACAGGGTAGCTCCTACAATGAGCAGTTCTTC. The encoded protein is CASSLAGGQGSSYNEQFF.

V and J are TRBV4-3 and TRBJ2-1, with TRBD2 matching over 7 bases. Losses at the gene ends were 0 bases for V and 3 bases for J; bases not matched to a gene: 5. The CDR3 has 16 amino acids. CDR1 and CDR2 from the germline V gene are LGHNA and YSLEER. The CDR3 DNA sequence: TGCGCCAGCAGCCAAGAGGAGGGCGGGAGCTACAATGAGCAGTTCTTC. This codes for CASSQEEGGSYNEQFF.

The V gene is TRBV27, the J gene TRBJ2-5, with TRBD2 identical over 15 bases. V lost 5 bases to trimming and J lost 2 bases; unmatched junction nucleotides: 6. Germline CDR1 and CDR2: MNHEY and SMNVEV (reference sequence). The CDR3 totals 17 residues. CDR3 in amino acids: CASSNGLAGGLQETQYF. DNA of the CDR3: TGTGCCAGCAGTAACGGACTAGCGGGAGGGTTACAAGAGACCCAGTACTTC.

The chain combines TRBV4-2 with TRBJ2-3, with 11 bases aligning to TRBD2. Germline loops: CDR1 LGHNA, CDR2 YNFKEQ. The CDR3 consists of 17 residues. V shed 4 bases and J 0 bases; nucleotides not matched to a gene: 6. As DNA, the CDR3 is TGTGCCAGCAGCCCCGGGACTAGCGGAACCAGCACAGATACGCAGTATTTT. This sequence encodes CASSPGTSGTSTDTQYF.

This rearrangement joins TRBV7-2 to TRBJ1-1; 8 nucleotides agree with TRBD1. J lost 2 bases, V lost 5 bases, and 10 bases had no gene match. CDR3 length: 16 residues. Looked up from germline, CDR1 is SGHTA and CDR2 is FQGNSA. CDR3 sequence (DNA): TGTGCCAGCAGCCCCCCTTCAGGGGGCGCAAACACTGAAGCTTTCTTT. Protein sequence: CASSPPSGGANTEAFF.

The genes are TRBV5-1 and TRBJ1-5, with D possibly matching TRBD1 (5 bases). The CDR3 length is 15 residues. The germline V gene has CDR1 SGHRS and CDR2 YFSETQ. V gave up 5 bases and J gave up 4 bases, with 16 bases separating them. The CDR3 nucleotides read TGCGCCAGCAGGCAGGGTGCTGCGGGGAATCAGCCCCAGCATTTT. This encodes CASRQGAAGNQPQHF.

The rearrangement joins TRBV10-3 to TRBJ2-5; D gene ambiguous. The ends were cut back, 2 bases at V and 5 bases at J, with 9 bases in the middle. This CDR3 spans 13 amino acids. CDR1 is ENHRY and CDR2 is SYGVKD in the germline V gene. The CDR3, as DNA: TGTGCCATCAGTGAGGGAAACACTGAGACCCAGTACTTC. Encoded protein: CAISEGNTETQYF.

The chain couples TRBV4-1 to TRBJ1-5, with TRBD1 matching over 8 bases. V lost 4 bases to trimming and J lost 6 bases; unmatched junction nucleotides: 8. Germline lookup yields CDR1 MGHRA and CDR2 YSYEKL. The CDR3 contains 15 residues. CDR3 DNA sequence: TGCGCCAGCAGCCCGGGGATGACAGGGGTTCAGCCCCAGCATTTT. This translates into CASSPGMTGVQPQHF.

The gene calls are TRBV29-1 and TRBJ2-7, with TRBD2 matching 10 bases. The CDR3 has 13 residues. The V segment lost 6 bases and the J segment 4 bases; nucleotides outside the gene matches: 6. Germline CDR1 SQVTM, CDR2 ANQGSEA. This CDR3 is CSVLLLAGYEQYF. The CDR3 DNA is TGCAGCGTCCTACTACTAGCGGGGTACGAGCAGTACTTC.

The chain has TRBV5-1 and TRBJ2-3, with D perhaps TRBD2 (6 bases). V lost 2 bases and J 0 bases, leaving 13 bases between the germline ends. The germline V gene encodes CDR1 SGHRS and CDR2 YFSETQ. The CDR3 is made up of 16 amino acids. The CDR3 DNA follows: TGCGCCAGCAGCTTTAATCCAGCGGGTAGCACAGATACGCAGTATTTT. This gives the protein CASSFNPAGSTDTQYF.

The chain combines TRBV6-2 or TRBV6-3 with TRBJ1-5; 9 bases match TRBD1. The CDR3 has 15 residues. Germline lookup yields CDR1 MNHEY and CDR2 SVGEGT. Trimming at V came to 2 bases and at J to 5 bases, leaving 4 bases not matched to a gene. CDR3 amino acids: CASSYRRDRDQPQHF. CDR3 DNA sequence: TGTGCCAGCAGTTACCGCCGGGACAGGGATCAGCCCCAGCATTTT.

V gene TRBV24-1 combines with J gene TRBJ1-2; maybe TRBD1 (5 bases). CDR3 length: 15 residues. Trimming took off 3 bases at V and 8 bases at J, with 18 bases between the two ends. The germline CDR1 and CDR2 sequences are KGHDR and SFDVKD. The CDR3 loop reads CATSDTRDGGGGYTF. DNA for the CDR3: TGTGCCACCAGTGATACCCGGGACGGCGGGGGAGGCTACACCTTC.

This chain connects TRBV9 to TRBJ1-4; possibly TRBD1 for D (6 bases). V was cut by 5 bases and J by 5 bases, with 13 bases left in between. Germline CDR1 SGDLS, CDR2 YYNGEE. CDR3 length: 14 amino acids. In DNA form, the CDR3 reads TGTGCCAGCAGTGGTGGGGGCCTCAATGAAAAACTGTTTTTT. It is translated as CASSGGGLNEKLFF. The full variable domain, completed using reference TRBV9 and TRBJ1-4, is DSGVTQTPKHLITATGQRVTLRCSPRSGDLSVYWYQQSLDQGLQFLIQYYNGEERAKGNILERFSAQQFPDLHSELNLSSLELGDSALYFCASSGGGLNEKLFFGSGTQLSVL.

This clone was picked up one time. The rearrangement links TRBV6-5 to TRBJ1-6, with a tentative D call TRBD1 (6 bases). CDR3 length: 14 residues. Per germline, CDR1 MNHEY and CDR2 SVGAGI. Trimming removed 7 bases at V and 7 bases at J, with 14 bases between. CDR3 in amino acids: CASKRQDVNSPLHF. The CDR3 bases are TGTGCCAGCAAAAGACAGGACGTAAATTCACCCCTCCACTTT.

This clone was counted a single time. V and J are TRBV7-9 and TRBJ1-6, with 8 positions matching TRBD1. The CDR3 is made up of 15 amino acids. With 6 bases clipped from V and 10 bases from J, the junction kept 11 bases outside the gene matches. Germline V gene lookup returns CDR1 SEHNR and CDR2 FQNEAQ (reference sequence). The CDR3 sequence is CASRPRGLLKSPLHF. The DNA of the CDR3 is TGTGCCAGCAGGCCCAGGGGGCTTTTAAAGTCACCCCTCCACTTT.

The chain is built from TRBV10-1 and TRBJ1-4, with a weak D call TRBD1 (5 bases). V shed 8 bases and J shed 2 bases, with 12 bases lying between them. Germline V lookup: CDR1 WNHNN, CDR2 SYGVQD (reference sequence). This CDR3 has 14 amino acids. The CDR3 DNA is TGCGCCAGCCCCGCGGGGGGTACTAATGAAAAACTGTTTTTT. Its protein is CASPAGGTNEKLFF.

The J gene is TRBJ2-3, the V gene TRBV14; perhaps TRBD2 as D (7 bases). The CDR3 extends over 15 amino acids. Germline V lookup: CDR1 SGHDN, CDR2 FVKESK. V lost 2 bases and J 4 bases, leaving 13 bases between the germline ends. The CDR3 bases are TGTGCCAGCAGCCAAAAGGGGGGGTTCCCAGATACGCAGTATTTT. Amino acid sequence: CASSQKGGFPDTQYF.

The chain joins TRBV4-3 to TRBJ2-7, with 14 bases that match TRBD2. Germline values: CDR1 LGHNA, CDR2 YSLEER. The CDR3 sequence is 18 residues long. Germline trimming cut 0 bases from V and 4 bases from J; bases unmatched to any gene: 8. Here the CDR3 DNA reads TGCGCCAGCAGCCAAGATCTTGTCGGGACTAGCGGGAGATACGAGCAGTACTTC. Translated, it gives CASSQDLVGTSGRYEQYF.

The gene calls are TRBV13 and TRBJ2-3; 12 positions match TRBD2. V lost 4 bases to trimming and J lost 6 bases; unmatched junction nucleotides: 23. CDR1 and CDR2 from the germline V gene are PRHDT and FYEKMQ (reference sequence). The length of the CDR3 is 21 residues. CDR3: CASSYGFWGLAGEVRGDTQYF. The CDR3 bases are TGTGCCAGCAGCTACGGATTTTGGGGACTAGCGGGCGAAGTGAGAGGCGATACGCAGTATTTT.

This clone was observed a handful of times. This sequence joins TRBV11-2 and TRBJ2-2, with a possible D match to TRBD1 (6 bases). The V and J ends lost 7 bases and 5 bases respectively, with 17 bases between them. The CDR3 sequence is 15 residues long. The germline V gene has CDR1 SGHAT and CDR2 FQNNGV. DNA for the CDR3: TGTGCCAGCACCTGGGCCAGGGGAGAGACCGGGGAGCTGTTTTTT. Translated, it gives CASTWARGETGELFF.